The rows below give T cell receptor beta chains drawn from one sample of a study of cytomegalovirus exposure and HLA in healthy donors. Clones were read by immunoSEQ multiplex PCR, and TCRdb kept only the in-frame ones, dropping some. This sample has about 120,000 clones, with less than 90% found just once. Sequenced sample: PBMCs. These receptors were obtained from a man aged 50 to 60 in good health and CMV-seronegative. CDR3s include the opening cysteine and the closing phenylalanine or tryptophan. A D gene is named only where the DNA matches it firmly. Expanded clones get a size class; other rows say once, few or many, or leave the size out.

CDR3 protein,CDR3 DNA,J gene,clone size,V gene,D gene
CASSPTDYNSPLHF,TGTGCCAGCAGCCCAACAGATTATAATTCACCCCTCCACTTT,TRBJ1-6,.,TRBV7-2,.
CASSKGTVQETQYF,TGTGCCAGCAGCAAAGGGACAGTCCAAGAGACCCAGTACTTC,TRBJ2-5,.,TRBV21-1,.
CASSINGAVAVYNEQFF,TGTGCCAGTAGTATAAATGGGGCAGTAGCGGTCTACAATGAGCAGTTCTTC,TRBJ2-1,.,TRBV19,.
CASSPPGGGYGYTF,TGTGCCAGCAGTCCTCCAGGGGGAGGCTATGGCTACACCTTC,TRBJ1-2,.,TRBV27,TRBD1
CASSSSQGTPYEQYF,TGTGCCAGCAGCTCATCACAGGGGACCCCCTACGAGCAGTACTTC,TRBJ2-7,few,TRBV5-4,TRBD1
CASSLRLAGGTQETQYF,TGCGCCAGCAGCTTGCGATTAGCGGGGGGTACACAAGAGACCCAGTACTTC,TRBJ2-5,.,TRBV5-1,TRBD2
CASSLGGLAGVYEQYF,TGTGCCAGCAGTTTGGGGGGACTAGCGGGAGTCTACGAGCAGTACTTC,TRBJ2-7,.,TRBV28,TRBD2
CASTRGTGELFF,TGTGCCAGCACCAGGGGGACCGGGGAGCTGTTTTTT,TRBJ2-2,.,TRBV11-2,TRBD1
CASGAGGETQYF,TGTGCCAGTGGGGCAGGGGGCGAGACCCAGTACTTC,TRBJ2-5,.,TRBV19,TRBD1
CASSLGQAKKFF,TGTGCCAGCAGCTTAGGGCAGGCAAAGAAGTTCTTC,TRBJ2-1,.,TRBV7-2,.
CASSELGTGDYEQYF,TGTGCCAGCAGTGAATTGGGGACAGGGGACTACGAGCAGTACTTC,TRBJ2-7,.,TRBV2,TRBD1
CASSTTGQGYEQYF,TGTGCCAGTAGTACAACGGGACAGGGGTACGAGCAGTACTTC,TRBJ2-7,.,TRBV19,TRBD1
CASRDMGGTEAFF,TGCGCCAGCCGGGACATGGGGGGGACTGAAGCTTTCTTT,TRBJ1-1,few,TRBV5-1,.
CASSVDSYGYTF,TGTGCCAGCAGCGTGGACAGCTATGGCTACACCTTC,TRBJ1-2,.,TRBV9,.
CASSIVLVGGTYNEQFF,TGTGCCAGTAGTATAGTTCTGGTCGGGGGGACCTACAATGAGCAGTTCTTC,TRBJ2-1,.,TRBV19,TRBD2
CASSLLAGGPLGTYEQYF,TGTGCCAGCAGCTTGCTAGCGGGAGGCCCACTTGGTACCTACGAGCAGTACTTC,TRBJ2-7,.,TRBV5-4,TRBD2
CASSPDLGRGKLFF,TGTGCCAGCAGCCCCGACTTAGGGAGGGGTAAACTGTTTTTT,TRBJ1-4,.,TRBV5-4,.
CASRPRTASYEQYF,TGTGCCAGCAGACCCCGGACAGCCTCCTACGAGCAGTACTTC,TRBJ2-7,once,TRBV6-5,.
CASSQAVQGSALSYEQYF,TGTGCCAGCAGCCAGGCCGTTCAGGGCAGTGCGCTTTCCTACGAGCAGTACTTC,TRBJ2-7,.,TRBV4-2,.
CASSFSPTGGEGQPQHF,TGCGCCAGCAGCTTTTCTCCTACAGGGGGCGAGGGTCAGCCCCAGCATTTT,TRBJ1-5,few,TRBV5-1,TRBD1
CASSPSGSQAYEQYF,TGTGCCAGCAGCCCTAGCGGATCTCAAGCCTACGAGCAGTACTTC,TRBJ2-7,.,TRBV7-2,TRBD2
CASSVTSGNHYNEQFF,TGTGCCAGCAGCGTAACTAGCGGGAATCATTACAATGAGCAGTTCTTC,TRBJ2-1,.,TRBV9,TRBD2
CASSFSEVASGSYEQYF,TGTGCCAGCAGCTTCTCCGAGGTTGCTAGCGGGAGCTACGAGCAGTACTTC,TRBJ2-7,.,TRBV7-9,TRBD2
CASERGGAEKLFF,TGTGCCAGCGAAAGGGGGGGGGCTGAAAAACTGTTTTTT,TRBJ1-4,.,TRBV6-1,.
CAWSVSPGKVQYF,TGTGCCTGGAGTGTATCTCCAGGAAAGGTGCAGTACTTC,TRBJ2-7,.,TRBV30,.
CASSSPGQTFYEQYF,TGTGCCAGCAGTTCTCCGGGACAGACGTTCTACGAGCAGTACTTC,TRBJ2-7,.,TRBV28,TRBD1
CASSPGQGKVNEKLFF,TGTGCCAGCTCACCGGGACAGGGGAAAGTTAATGAAAAACTGTTTTTT,TRBJ1-4,.,TRBV18,TRBD1
CASSQDWRAHDQHF,TGCGCCAGCAGCCAAGATTGGAGGGCCCATGACCAGCATTTT,TRBJ1-5,.,TRBV4-3,.
CASTPQGYEQYF,TGTGCCAGCACCCCCCAGGGTTACGAGCAGTACTTC,TRBJ2-7,.,TRBV28,.
CASSPRDSYTEAFF,TGTGCCAGCAGCCCCCGGGACAGCTACACTGAAGCTTTCTTT,TRBJ1-1,.,TRBV5-6,TRBD1
CASSQDSQTSRHYEQYF,TGCGCCAGCAGCCAAGATTCCCAGACTAGCAGACATTACGAGCAGTACTTC,TRBJ2-7,.,TRBV4-1,TRBD2
CSATRDSGQYF,TGCAGTGCTACCCGGGACTCGGGGCAGTATTTT,TRBJ2-3,.,TRBV20-1,.
CASSFGSESNYGYTF,TGTGCCAGCAGCTTCGGGTCAGAGTCTAACTATGGCTACACCTTC,TRBJ1-2,.,TRBV7-2,.
CASSATTAEAFF,TGTGCCAGCAGTGCCACGACAGCGGAAGCTTTCTTT,TRBJ1-1,.,TRBV25-1,.
CASSKTGGSTEAFF,TGTGCCAGCAGCAAGACAGGGGGGTCGACTGAAGCTTTCTTC,TRBJ1-1,.,TRBV5-6,TRBD1
CASSPPQGTGNTIYF,TGTGCCAGCAGCCCCCCCCAGGGAACTGGAAACACCATATATTTT,TRBJ1-3,.,TRBV7-9,.
CASSSETGKGEAFF,TGTGCCAGCAGCTCCGAGACAGGGAAGGGTGAAGCTTTCTTT,TRBJ1-1,.,TRBV9,TRBD1
CASSYYGQGSGNTIYF,TGTGCCAGCAGTTACTATGGACAGGGTTCCGGAAACACCATATATTTT,TRBJ1-3,.,TRBV6-5,TRBD1
CASSQNSGVRRNEQFF,TGCGCCAGCAGCCAAAATTCAGGGGTAAGACGCAATGAGCAGTTCTTC,TRBJ2-1,.,TRBV4-3,.
CASSHRDSAYNEQFF,TGCGCCAGCAGCCACCGGGACTCGGCCTACAATGAGCAGTTCTTC,TRBJ2-1,.,TRBV5-1,.
CASSARDEQFF,TGTGCCAGCAGTGCGCGGGATGAGCAGTTCTTC,TRBJ2-1,few,TRBV2,.
CASSVTENPYEQYF,TGTGCCAGCAGCGTCACAGAGAACCCCTACGAGCAGTACTTC,TRBJ2-7,few,TRBV5-4,.
CASSDVKADNQPQHF,TGTGCCAGCAGTGATGTGAAGGCGGACAATCAGCCCCAGCATTTT,TRBJ1-5,few,TRBV6-1,.
CASKPGHNYEQYF,TGTGCCAGCAAACCGGGACACAACTACGAGCAGTACTTC,TRBJ2-7,once,TRBV6-4,.
CASRVERGGTYNEQFF,TGTGCCAGCAGAGTGGAAAGAGGGGGAACCTACAATGAGCAGTTCTTC,TRBJ2-1,.,TRBV27,.
CASSPIPARDRGPQETQYF,TGTGCCAGCAGCCCGATCCCCGCCCGGGACAGGGGGCCTCAGGAGACCCAGTACTTC,TRBJ2-5,.,TRBV7-3,TRBD1
CAWSWGRGGTDTQYF,TGTGCCTGGAGTTGGGGTCGCGGGGGCACAGATACGCAGTATTTT,TRBJ2-3,.,TRBV30,.
CASSQDRGTDTQYF,TGCGCCAGCAGCCAAGATCGCGGGACAGATACGCAGTATTTT,TRBJ2-3,.,TRBV4-3,.
CSAGLGDGELFF,TGCAGCGCAGGACTAGGGGACGGGGAGCTGTTTTTT,TRBJ2-2,.,TRBV29-1,TRBD2
CASSQGTGRYEQYF,TGCGCCAGCAGTCAAGGGACAGGACGCTACGAGCAGTACTTC,TRBJ2-7,.,TRBV23-1,TRBD1
CASSVEVLAGRVEQYF,TGTGCCAGCAGCGTAGAGGTTTTGGCAGGGCGCGTCGAGCAGTACTTC,TRBJ2-7,.,TRBV9,.
CASSSTSGRLETQYF,TGCGCCAGCAGCTCGACTAGCGGGAGACTAGAGACCCAGTACTTC,TRBJ2-5,.,TRBV5-1,TRBD2
CSASGVARTDTQYF,TGCAGCGCCTCGGGTGTGGCCCGCACAGATACGCAGTATTTT,TRBJ2-3,.,TRBV29-1,.
CAGGREGRDEQFF,TGTGCCGGGGGGCGGGAGGGTCGCGATGAGCAGTTCTTC,TRBJ2-1,.,TRBV2,TRBD2
CASSSTDRDERGYTF,TGTGCCAGCAGCTCCACGGACAGGGACGAGCGTGGCTACACCTTC,TRBJ1-2,.,TRBV7-2,TRBD1
CASSQDPASGTTDTQYF,TGCGCCAGCAGCCAAGACCCTGCTAGCGGGACCACAGATACGCAGTATTTT,TRBJ2-3,.,TRBV4-3,TRBD2
CASKRRTGELFF,TGTGCCAGTAAGAGGAGGACCGGGGAGCTGTTTTTT,TRBJ2-2,.,TRBV19,.
CASRADRATEAFF,TGTGCCAGCAGGGCGGACAGGGCAACTGAAGCTTTCTTT,TRBJ1-1,few,TRBV6-6,TRBD1
CASSLAARLNTEAFF,TGTGCCAGCAGCTTAGCCGCTAGGCTGAACACTGAAGCTTTCTTT,TRBJ1-1,.,TRBV11-2,.
CASSLANLGQGVPRNTIYF,TGTGCCAGCAGTTTAGCCAATCTTGGACAGGGGGTGCCCCGAAACACCATATATTTT,TRBJ1-3,once,TRBV28,TRBD1